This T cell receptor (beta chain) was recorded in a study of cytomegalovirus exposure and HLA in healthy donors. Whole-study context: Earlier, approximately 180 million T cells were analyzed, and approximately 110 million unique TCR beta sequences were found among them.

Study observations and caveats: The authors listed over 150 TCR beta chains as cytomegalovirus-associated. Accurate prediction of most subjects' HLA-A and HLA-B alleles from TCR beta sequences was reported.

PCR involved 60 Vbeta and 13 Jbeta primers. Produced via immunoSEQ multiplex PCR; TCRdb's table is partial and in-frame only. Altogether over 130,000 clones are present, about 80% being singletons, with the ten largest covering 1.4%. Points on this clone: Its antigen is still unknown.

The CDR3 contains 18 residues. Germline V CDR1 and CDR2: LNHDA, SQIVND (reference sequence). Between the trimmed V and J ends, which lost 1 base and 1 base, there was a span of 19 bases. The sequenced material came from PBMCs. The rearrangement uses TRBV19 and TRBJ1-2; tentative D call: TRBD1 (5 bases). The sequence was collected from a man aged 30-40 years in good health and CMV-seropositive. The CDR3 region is CASSIGRLVPGDNYGYTF. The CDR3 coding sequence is TGTGCCAGTAGTATAGGGAGACTCGTCCCGGGGGATAACTATGGCTACACCTTC. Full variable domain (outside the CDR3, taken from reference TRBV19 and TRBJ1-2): DGGITQSPKYLFRKEGQNVTLSCEQNLNHDAMYWYRQDPGQGLRLIYYSQIVNDFQKGDIAEGYSVSREKKESFPLTVTSAQKNPTAFYLCASSIGRLVPGDNYGYTFGSGTRLTVV.